These 3 T cell receptor beta chains were sequenced from one sample in a study of blood T cell repertoires in COVID-19. Data came from immunoSEQ multiplex PCR; TCRdb stores just in-frame clones and leaves some out. The sample consists of 54,000 or so clones, around four fifths of them appearing once. Sequenced material: peripheral blood. The receptors were sampled from a woman older than 75 with acute or convalescent COVID-19.

This rearrangement joins TRBV14 to TRBJ2-2; the D gene is possibly TRBD1 (6 bases). V was trimmed by 1 base and J by 4 bases, leaving 10 bases between them. Germline lookup yields CDR1 SGHDN and CDR2 FVKESK. The CDR3 is made up of 15 amino acids. The CDR3 sequence is CASSQVSGVTGELFF. CDR3 DNA sequence: TGTGCCAGCAGCCAAGTTTCAGGGGTCACCGGGGAGCTGTTTTTT.

CDR3 sequence reads: CSVDRLADNEQFF. The DNA of the CDR3 is TGCAGCGTTGACAGACTAGCGGACAATGAGCAGTTCTTC. The V gene is TRBV29-1, the J gene TRBJ2-1, with 9 bases identical to TRBD2. This CDR3 has 13 amino acids. The germline V gene encodes CDR1 SQVTM and CDR2 ANQGSEA. J gave up 5 bases and V 3 bases, and 2 bases lay outside the gene matches.

This clone was observed a handful of times. The rearrangement links TRBV30 to TRBJ1-4, with a weak D call TRBD1 (5 bases). Germline values: CDR1 GTSNPN, CDR2 SVGIG (reference sequence). The CDR3 spans 15 residues. Trimming pared 3 bases from V and 6 bases from J, leaving 17 bases between. CDR3 region: CAWSPRGVGYEKLFF. The CDR3 DNA sequence: TGTGCCTGGAGCCCGCGGGGGGTCGGCTATGAAAAACTGTTTTTT.